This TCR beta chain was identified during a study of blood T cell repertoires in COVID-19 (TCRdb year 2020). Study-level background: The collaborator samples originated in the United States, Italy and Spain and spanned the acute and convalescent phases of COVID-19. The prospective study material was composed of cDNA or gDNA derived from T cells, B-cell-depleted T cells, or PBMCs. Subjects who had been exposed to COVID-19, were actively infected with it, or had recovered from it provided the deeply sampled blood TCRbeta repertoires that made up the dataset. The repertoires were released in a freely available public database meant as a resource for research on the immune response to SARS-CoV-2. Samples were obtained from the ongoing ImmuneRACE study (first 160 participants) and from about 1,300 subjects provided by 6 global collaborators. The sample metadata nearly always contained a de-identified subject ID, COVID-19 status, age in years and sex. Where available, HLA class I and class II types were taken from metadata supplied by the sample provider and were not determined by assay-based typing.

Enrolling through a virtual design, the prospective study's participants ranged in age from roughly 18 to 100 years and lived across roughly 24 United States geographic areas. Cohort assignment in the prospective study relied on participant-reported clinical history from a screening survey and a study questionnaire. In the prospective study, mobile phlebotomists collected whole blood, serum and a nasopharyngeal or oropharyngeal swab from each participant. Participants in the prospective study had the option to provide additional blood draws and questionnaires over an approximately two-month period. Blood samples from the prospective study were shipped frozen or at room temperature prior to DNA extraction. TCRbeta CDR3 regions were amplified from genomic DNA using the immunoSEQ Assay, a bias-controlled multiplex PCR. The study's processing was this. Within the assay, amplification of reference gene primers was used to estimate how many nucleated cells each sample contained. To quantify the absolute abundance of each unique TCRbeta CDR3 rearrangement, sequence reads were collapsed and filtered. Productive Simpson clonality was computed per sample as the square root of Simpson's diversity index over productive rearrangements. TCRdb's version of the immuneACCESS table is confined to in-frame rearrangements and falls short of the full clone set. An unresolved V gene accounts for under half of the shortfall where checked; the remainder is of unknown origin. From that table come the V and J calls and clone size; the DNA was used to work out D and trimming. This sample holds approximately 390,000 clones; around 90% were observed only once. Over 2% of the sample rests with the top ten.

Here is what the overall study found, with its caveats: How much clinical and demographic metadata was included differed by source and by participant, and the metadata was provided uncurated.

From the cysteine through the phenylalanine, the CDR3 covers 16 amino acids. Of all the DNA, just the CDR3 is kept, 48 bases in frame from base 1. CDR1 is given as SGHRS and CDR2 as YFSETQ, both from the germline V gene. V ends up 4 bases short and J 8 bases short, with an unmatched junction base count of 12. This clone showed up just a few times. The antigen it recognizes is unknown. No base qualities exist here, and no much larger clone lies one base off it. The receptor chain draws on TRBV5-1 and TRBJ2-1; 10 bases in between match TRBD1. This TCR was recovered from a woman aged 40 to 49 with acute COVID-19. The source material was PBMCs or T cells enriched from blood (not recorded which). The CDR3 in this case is CASSPGGQGVGDEQFF. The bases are TGCGCCAGCAGCCCCGGAGGACAGGGGGTTGGCGATGAGCAGTTCTTC.